This T cell receptor beta chain was captured by sequencing in a study of control samples from healthy donors and cancer patients. Trimming took 3 bases from V and 5 from J, leaving 13 bases between them. Per germline, CDR1 SNHLY and CDR2 FYNNEI. CDR3 length: 14 amino acids. The repertoire was sequenced with immunoSEQ multiplex PCR; TCRdb's copy has only in-frame clones and lacks some. The table lists approximately 58,000 clones, roughly 86% of them singletons. The J gene is TRBJ2-5, the V gene TRBV2, with a tentative D call TRBD2 (6 bases). The TCR comes from a woman aged 55-69 years with lung cancer. Input material: PBMCs. In DNA, the CDR3 is TGTGCCAGCAGTGACTTGGAGGGTCCCGAGACCCAGTACTTC. This translates into CASSDLEGPETQYF.